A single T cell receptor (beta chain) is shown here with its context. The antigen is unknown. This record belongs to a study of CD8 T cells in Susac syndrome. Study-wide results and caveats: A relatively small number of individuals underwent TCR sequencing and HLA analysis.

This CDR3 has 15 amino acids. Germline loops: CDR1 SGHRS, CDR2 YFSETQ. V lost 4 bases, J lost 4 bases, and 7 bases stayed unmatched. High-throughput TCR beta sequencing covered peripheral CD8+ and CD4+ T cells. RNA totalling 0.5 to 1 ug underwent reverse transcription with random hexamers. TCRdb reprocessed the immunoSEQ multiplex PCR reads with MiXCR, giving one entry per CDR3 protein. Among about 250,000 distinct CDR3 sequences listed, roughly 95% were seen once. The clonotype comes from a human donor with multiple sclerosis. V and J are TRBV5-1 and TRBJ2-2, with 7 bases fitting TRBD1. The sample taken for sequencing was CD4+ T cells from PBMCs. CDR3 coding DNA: TGCGCCAGCAGCAAGCAGGGGGATCTCACCGGGGAGCTGTTTTTT. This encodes CASSKQGDLTGELFF.